This TCR beta chain appears in the sequencing data of a study of blood T cell repertoires in COVID-19. Study-wide background: Italy, Spain and the United States were the sources of the convalescent and acute COVID-19 samples.

Produced via immunoSEQ multiplex PCR; TCRdb's table is partial and in-frame only. The sample shows 90,000 or so clones, around 86% of them seen only once. Germline trimming cut 4 bases from V and 9 bases from J; bases unmatched to any gene: 6. This CDR3 contains 13 residues. Germline CDR1 is SGHAT and CDR2 is FQNNGV. Recruited during active infection, patients (from Seattle) were subsequently followed longitudinally. The sequencing input was peripheral blood. The chain joins TRBV11-2 to TRBJ2-1; 7 bases align to TRBD1. The receptor was isolated from a man aged 55 to 70 with COVID-19, enrolled during active disease. CDR3 sequence: CASSSTGDTEQFF. CDR3 nucleotide sequence: TGTGCCAGCAGCTCAACAGGGGATACTGAGCAGTTCTTC.